The 10 T cell receptor beta chains in this list originate from one sample, sequenced in a study of T cells after posttransplantation cyclophosphamide. Busulfan-fludarabine conditioning, marrow transplant, and cyclophosphamide on days +3 and +4 were administered. Clones were read by immunoSEQ multiplex PCR, and TCRdb kept only the in-frame ones, dropping some. The sample has under 15,000 clones, none seen only once. The material sequenced was PBMCs, taken after allogeneic stem cell transplant with posttransplant cyclophosphamide. The receptors here all came from a female patient in her 40s who received an allogeneic stem cell transplant from a related donor, was CMV-positive, and had acute GVHD only. Some of these T cells may belong to the graft donor.

This clone has at least ten counts. The chain joins TRBV10-3 to TRBJ2-7; a weak D match, TRBD2 (6 bases). V lost 6 bases and J lost 6, with 15 bases in between. The CDR3 is 13 residues long. Looked up from germline, CDR1 is ENHRY and CDR2 is SYGVKD. CDR3 DNA: TGTGCCATCAGCCTACTAGCATCGGGCGAGCAGTACTTC. It is translated as CAISLLASGEQYF.

This clone has at least ten counts. V usage is TRBV9 and J usage is TRBJ2-1; weak D call: TRBD1 (6 bases). The V end lost 0 bases, the J end lost 0 bases, and 10 bases lay between the germline ends. Germline CDR1 is SGDLS and CDR2 is YYNGEE. The CDR3 extends over 16 amino acids. The chain's CDR3 is CASSVGGLSSYNEQFF. CDR3 sequence (DNA): TGTGCCAGCAGCGTAGGGGGGCTTAGCTCCTACAATGAGCAGTTCTTC. Complete variable domain (other parts from reference TRBV9 and TRBJ2-1): DSGVTQTPKHLITATGQRVTLRCSPRSGDLSVYWYQQSLDQGLQFLIQYYNGEERAKGNILERFSAQQFPDLHSELNLSSLELGDSALYFCASSVGGLSSYNEQFFGPGTRLTVL.

Many counts were recorded for this clone. V and J are TRBV5-4 and TRBJ2-3; 9 nucleotides align to TRBD1. After removal of 6 bases from V and 10 bases from J, the junction contained 15 bases not matched to a gene. Germline lookup yields CDR1 SGHNT and CDR2 YYREEE (reference sequence). CDR3 length: 15 amino acids. The CDR3 region is CASTLYGQGLEAQYF. The CDR3 coding sequence is TGTGCCAGCACCCTTTATGGACAGGGGTTGGAAGCGCAGTATTTT.

This clone was counted between two and nine times. The chain is built from TRBV7-9 and TRBJ2-3; 7 nucleotides line up with TRBD2. Trimming removed 4 bases from V and 2 bases from J; junction bases left unmatched: 9. The CDR3 has 16 residues. CDR1 is SEHNR, CDR2 FQNEAQ, per germline (reference sequence). The CDR3 loop reads CASSSPPGLNTDTQYF. In DNA, the CDR3 is TGTGCCAGCAGCTCGCCTCCGGGACTAAACACAGATACGCAGTATTTT. The full variable domain, in which reference TRBV7-9 and TRBJ2-3 provide the parts outside the CDR3, is DTGVSQNPRHKITKRGQNVTFRCDPISEHNRLYWYRQTLGQGPEFLTYFQNEAQLEKSRLLSDRFSAERPKGSFSTLEIQRTEQGDSAMYLCASSSPPGLNTDTQYFGPGTRLTVL.

This clone came up many times. The chain has TRBV11-2 and TRBJ2-7; D is possibly TRBD2 (5 bases). The ends were cut back, 0 bases at V and 5 bases at J, with 14 bases in the middle. CDR3 length: 15 residues. Germline CDR1 and CDR2: SGHAT and FQNNGV. CDR3 sequence (DNA): TGTGCCAGCAGCTTAGATGAGGGAAACACACACGAGCAGTACGTC. It specifies CASSLDEGNTHEQYV.

This clone appeared many times. The genes are TRBV2 and TRBJ1-1; D gene ambiguous. Germline values: CDR1 SNHLY, CDR2 FYNNEI. The ends were cut back, 6 bases at V and 5 bases at J, with 4 bases in the middle. This CDR3 comprises 10 residues. Written as DNA, the CDR3 is TGTGCCAGCAGGAGGACTGAAGCTTTCTTT. Protein product: CASRRTEAFF.

This clone occurred many times. The chain is built from TRBV13 and TRBJ2-7; 8 positions match TRBD1. The length of the CDR3 is 13 residues. Germline V gives CDR1 PRHDT, CDR2 FYEKMQ (reference sequence). Trimming removed 3 bases from V and 4 bases from J; junction bases left unmatched: 2. In nucleotides, the CDR3 is TGTGCCAGCAGCTTTACAGGGGGTTACGAGCAGTACTTC. It codes for CASSFTGGYEQYF. Using reference TRBV13 and TRBJ2-7 for the parts outside the CDR3, the full variable domain is AAGVIQSPRHLIKEKRETATLKCYPIPRHDTVYWYQQGPGQDPQFLISFYEKMQSDKGSIPDRFSAQQFSDYHSELNMSSLELGDSALYFCASSFTGGYEQYFGPGTRLTVT.

This sequence joins TRBV9 and TRBJ2-7, with TRBD1 matching 10 bases. CDR1 is SGDLS, CDR2 YYNGEE, per germline. The CDR3 has 15 residues. The V segment lost 0 bases and the J segment 4 bases; nucleotides outside the gene matches: 4. CDR3 bases: TGTGCCAGCAGCGTAGCGACAGGGGGCATGTACGAGCAGTACTTC. Protein sequence: CASSVATGGMYEQYF. The full variable domain, its missing parts supplied by reference TRBV9 and TRBJ2-7, is DSGVTQTPKHLITATGQRVTLRCSPRSGDLSVYWYQQSLDQGLQFLIQYYNGEERAKGNILERFSAQQFPDLHSELNLSSLELGDSALYFCASSVATGGMYEQYFGPGTRLTVT.

At least ten counts were recorded for this clone. The CDR3 nucleotides are TGTGCCAGCAGCTTCAGGGAGGGCGCCGAGCAGTACTTC. Amino acid sequence: CASSFREGAEQYF. The chain has TRBV5-6 and TRBJ2-7; 7 nucleotides line up with TRBD2. This CDR3 region has 13 residues. Germline CDR1 is SGHDT and CDR2 is YYEEEE. The V segment lost 2 bases and the J segment 6 bases; nucleotides outside the gene matches: 5. Looking up the rest from reference TRBV5-6 and TRBJ2-7 gives the full variable domain: DAGVTQSPTHLIKTRGQQVTLRCSPKSGHDTVSWYQQALGQGPQFIFQYYEEEERQRGNFPDRFSGHQFPNYSSELNVNALLLGDSALYLCASSFREGAEQYFGPGTRLTVT.

By frequency in the sample, this clone is medium-sized (0.01 to 0.1%). V usage is TRBV19 and J usage is TRBJ2-1; D is unresolved. The V end was cut by 8 bases, the J end by 3 bases, with 11 bases between. CDR1 and CDR2 (germline): LNHDA, SQIVND (reference sequence). The length of the CDR3 is 13 residues. CDR3 DNA: TGTGCCAGTGGGCTTGACGGCTACAATGAGCAGTTCTTC. Protein product: CASGLDGYNEQFF.